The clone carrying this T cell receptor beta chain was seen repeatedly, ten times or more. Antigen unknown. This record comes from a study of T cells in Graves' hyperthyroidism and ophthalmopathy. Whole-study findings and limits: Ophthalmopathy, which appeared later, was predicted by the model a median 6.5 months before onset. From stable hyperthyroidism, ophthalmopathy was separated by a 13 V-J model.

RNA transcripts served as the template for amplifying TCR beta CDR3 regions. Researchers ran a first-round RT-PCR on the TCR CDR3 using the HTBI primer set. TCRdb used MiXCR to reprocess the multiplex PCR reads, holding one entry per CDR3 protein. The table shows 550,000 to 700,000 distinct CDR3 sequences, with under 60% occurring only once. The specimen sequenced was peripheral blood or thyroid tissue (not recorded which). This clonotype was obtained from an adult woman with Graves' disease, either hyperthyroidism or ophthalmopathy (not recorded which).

CDR3 coding DNA: TGTGCCAGCAGCTTAGAACCGTACCAAGAGACCCAGTACTTC. Translated, it gives CASSLEPYQETQYF. V usage is TRBV7-8 and J usage is TRBJ2-5; D not certain. Germline V gene sequence: CDR1 SGHVS, CDR2 FQNEAQ. This CDR3 spans 14 amino acids. Trimming removed 1 base from V and 0 bases from J, with 6 bases in between.